This T cell receptor beta chain was recovered during a study of T-cell reconstitution after alpha-beta-depleted transplantation in children. The ends were cut back, 5 bases at V and 3 bases at J, with 8 bases in the middle. CDR3 length: 14 residues. The germline CDR1 and CDR2 sequences are MNHEY and SVGEGT. This clonotype was observed many times. Unique molecular identifiers were incorporated into the prepared TCRbeta library. Each CDR3 protein gets one entry after TCRdb re-called the PCR reads with MiXCR. The sample contains around 250,000 distinct CDR3 sequences, approximately 9.8% of which appear only once.

Sequences were derived from PBMCs from the stem cell graft donor, sampled from the stem cell graft. V is TRBV6-2 or TRBV6-3 and J is TRBJ2-6, with D unresolved. This TCR was recovered from a human donor who donated a stem cell graft to a child with SCID. The CDR3 sequence is CASSGENGANVLTF. In nucleotides, the CDR3 is TGTGCCAGCAGTGGAGAAAATGGGGCCAACGTCCTGACTTTC.